This T cell receptor beta chain emerged from a study of response to subunit inactivated influenza vaccine. This clonotype was seen a handful of times. Its antigen is currently unknown. In TCRdb, the RT-PCR reads were re-called with MiXCR into one record per CDR3 protein. The sample has around 490,000 distinct CDR3 sequences; 7.6% are singletons. Whole-study findings and limits: Authors suggested each seasonal influenza vaccination recruits few new T cells.

The CDR3 runs 19 residues. Unmatched junction bases numbered 8, after V lost 0 bases and J lost 0 bases. The V gene's germline CDR1 is LGHDT and CDR2 YNNKEL (reference sequence). The sequences come from PBMCs from blood, collected less than 30 months after vaccination. V is TRBV3-1 and J is TRBJ2-4; 10 nucleotides agree with TRBD2. This TCR was recovered from a man in his fifties or sixties who received an inactivated influenza vaccine. The CDR3 loop reads CASSQDLLAGDPAKNIQYF. CDR3 DNA: TGTGCCAGCAGCCAAGATCTTCTAGCGGGAGACCCAGCCAAAAACATTCAGTACTTC.